This T cell receptor (beta chain) was recorded in a study of T cells in women clearing cervical HPV infection. Repertoires were generated with immunoSEQ multiplex PCR, while TCRdb's copy carries only in-frame clones and drops some. Listed are about 34,000 clones; roughly 1.4% falls within the top ten. Worth noting for this clone: The read falls 3 residues short of the CDR3 end, and the missing part is taken from the germline J gene.

The CDR3 covers 14 residues. The germline CDR1 and CDR2 sequences are SQVTM and ANQGSEA. The ends lost 6 bases at V and 7 bases at J; junction bases unmatched: 8. The chain has TRBV29-1 and TRBJ2-5; TRBD2 aligns across 13 bases. The origin of this receptor is a woman aged 18 to 75 with a cervical HPV16 infection that either progressed to CIN3+ or cleared (not recorded which). The sample comprised blood buffy coat. The CDR3 loop reads CSVNGLAGVGTQYF. The part of the CDR3 DNA that was read is TGCAGCGTCAACGGACTAGCGGGAGTTGGGACC.